This T cell receptor (beta chain) was recovered during a study of blood T cell repertoires in COVID-19. The CDR3 extends over 16 amino acids. Enrollees, roughly 18 to 90 years old, lived in roughly 24 US areas. Clinical history reported by participants formed the basis on which cohorts were assigned. Using immunoSEQ multiplex PCR, the repertoire was profiled, and TCRdb retains in-frame clones only, with some absent. The sample consists of 350,000 to 400,000 clones, over 75% of them appearing once. This clone was seen once. The receptor's source is a woman between 25 and 40 years old with acute COVID-19. Material for sequencing was PBMCs or T cells enriched from blood (not recorded which). The rearrangement uses TRBV21-1 and TRBJ2-2; the table's D call of TRBD1 was not tested on the DNA. TRBV21-1 is shown as a pseudogene. In nucleotides, the CDR3 is TGTGCCAGCAGCAGGGGACAGGGAACGAACACCGGGGAGCTGTTTTTT. As protein: CASSRGQGTNTGELFF.